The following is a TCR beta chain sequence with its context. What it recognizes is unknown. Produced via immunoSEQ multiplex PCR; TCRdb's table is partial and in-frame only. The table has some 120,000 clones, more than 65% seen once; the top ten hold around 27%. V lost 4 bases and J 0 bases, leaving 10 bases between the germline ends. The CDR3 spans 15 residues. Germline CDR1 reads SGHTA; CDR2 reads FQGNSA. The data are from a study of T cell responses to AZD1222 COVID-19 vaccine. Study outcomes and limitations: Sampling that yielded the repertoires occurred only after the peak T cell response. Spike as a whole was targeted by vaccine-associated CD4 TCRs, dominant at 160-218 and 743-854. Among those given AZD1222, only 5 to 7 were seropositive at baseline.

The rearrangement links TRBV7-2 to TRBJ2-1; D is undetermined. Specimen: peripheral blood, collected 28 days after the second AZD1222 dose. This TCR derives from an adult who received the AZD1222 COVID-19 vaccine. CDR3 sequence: CASSYRAISYNEQFF. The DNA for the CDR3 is TGTGCCAGCAGCTACCGGGCAATCTCCTACAATGAGCAGTTCTTC.